This T cell receptor (beta chain) was identified during a study of lymphopenia after photon versus proton radiotherapy. The data were produced by immunoSEQ multiplex PCR, yet TCRdb's version contains in-frame clones alone and is incomplete. The profile covers tens of thousands of clones, with just over 85% appearing a single time and approximately 10% taken by the ten largest. Worth noting for this clone: The antigen is unknown.

Study observations and caveats: Larger post-nadir TCR diversity loss correlated inversely with survival in deceased patients.

Sequences were derived from peripheral blood, sampled from a patient treated with proton-based radiotherapy. This sequence originates from a woman aged 70-85 years with pancreatic cancer. Some clones in this sample may be carry-over from other donors' samples.

This CDR3 is CASSLGQLRNTQYF. CDR3 DNA sequence: TGCGCCAGCAGCTTGGGACAGCTACGCAATACGCAGTATTTT. The chain combines TRBV5-1 with TRBJ2-3; D is perhaps TRBD1 (5 bases). Germline V gene data show CDR1 as SGHRS and CDR2 as YFSETQ. The CDR3 is 14 residues long. Trimming shortened V by 0 bases and J by 7 bases, and 12 bases separated the two germline ends.